This T cell receptor beta chain was obtained from a study of monozygotic twins with cystic fibrosis. There are 19 residues in the CDR3. The V end lost 5 bases, the J end lost 0 bases, and 26 bases lay between the germline ends. Germline assignment: CDR1 KGHSH and CDR2 LQKENI. Produced via immunoSEQ multiplex PCR; TCRdb's table is partial and in-frame only. Here the sample spans fewer than 20,000 clones, less than 95% being singletons. Study findings and constraints: Monozygotic CF twin pairs shared significantly more nucleotide-identical clonotypes than unrelated CF individuals did. In 13 of 16 pairs, V gene usage was closest to the co-twin's. Shared CDR3 numbers were not associated with age, concordance or severity.

As to this clone: No antigen is known for it.

The material sequenced was blood. V and J are TRBV18 and TRBJ2-7; tentatively, D is TRBD2 (5 bases). The receptor's source is a girl aged 2 to 10 with cystic fibrosis. The CDR3 sequence: CASSWPGGLGGSSSYEQYF. CDR3 DNA: TGTGCCAGCTCATGGCCCGGCGGGCTAGGAGGATCAAGCTCCTACGAGCAGTACTTC.